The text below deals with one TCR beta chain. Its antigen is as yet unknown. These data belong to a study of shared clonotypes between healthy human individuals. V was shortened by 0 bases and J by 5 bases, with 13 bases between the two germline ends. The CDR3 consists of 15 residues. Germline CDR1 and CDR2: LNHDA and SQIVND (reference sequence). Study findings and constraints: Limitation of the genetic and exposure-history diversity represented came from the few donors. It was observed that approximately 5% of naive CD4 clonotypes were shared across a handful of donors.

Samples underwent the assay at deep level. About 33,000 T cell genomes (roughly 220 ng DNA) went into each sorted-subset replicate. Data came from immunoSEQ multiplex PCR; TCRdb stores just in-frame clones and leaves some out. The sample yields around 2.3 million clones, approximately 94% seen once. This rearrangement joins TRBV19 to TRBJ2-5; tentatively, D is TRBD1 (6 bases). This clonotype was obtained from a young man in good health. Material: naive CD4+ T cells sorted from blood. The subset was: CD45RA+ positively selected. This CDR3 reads CASSIEGTSSETQYF. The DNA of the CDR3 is TGTGCCAGTAGTATAGAGGGGACATCGTCGGAGACCCAGTACTTC.